The 28 T cell receptor beta chains below all came from one sample that was sequenced in a study of blood T cells in healthy people across ages. For the second PCR, which ran for about 7 to 11 cycles, a sample-barcoded 5' primer and a J-beta primer mix were used. TCRdb fed the 5' RACE reads into MiXCR, producing one record per CDR3 protein. The sample has 650,000 to 800,000 distinct CDR3 sequences, under 45% seen once; the top ten hold roughly 18%. Sequenced: blood. Receptors originate from a man in his 60s in good health.

J is TRBJ1-5 and V is TRBV4-3; 7 bases map to TRBD1. The CDR3 runs 16 residues. The J segment lost 3 bases and the V segment lost 1 base, leaving 6 bases of the junction unmatched. The V gene's germline CDR1 is LGHNA and CDR2 YSLEER. The CDR3, as DNA: TGCGCCAGCAGCCAAGCCCCAGGGGGGATCAATCAGCCCCAGCATTTT. It specifies CASSQAPGGINQPQHF.

V usage is TRBV6-1 and J usage is TRBJ1-3; D remains ambiguous. The germline CDR1 and CDR2 sequences are MNHNS and SASEGT. Trimming pared 1 base from V and 0 bases from J, leaving 10 bases between. CDR3 length: 16 amino acids. The chain's CDR3 is CASSEVSANSGNTIYF. The CDR3 DNA is TGTGCCAGCAGTGAAGTTTCGGCAAACTCTGGAAACACCATATATTTT.

The chain links TRBV20-1 to TRBJ2-5; 11 positions match TRBD2. There are 17 residues in the CDR3. Germline V gene sequence: CDR1 DFQATT, CDR2 SNEGSKA (reference sequence). Trimming took 2 bases from V and 1 from J; bases not matched to a gene: 9. CDR3 nucleotide sequence: TGCAGTGCTAGATCCAAGACTAGCGGGGCCCTCCAAGAGACCCAGTACTTC. This encodes CSARSKTSGALQETQYF.

The chain employs TRBV15 and TRBJ2-7; maybe TRBD1 (5 bases). The CDR3 contains 15 residues. CDR1 is LNHNV and CDR2 is YYDKDF in the germline V gene (reference sequence). The V and J ends lost 0 bases and 2 bases respectively, with 11 bases between them. This CDR3 reads CATSREKQDTYEQYF. The CDR3 coding sequence is TGTGCCACCAGCAGAGAAAAACAGGACACCTACGAGCAGTACTTC.

This rearrangement joins TRBV2 to TRBJ1-2, with D uncertain. Trimming pared 6 bases from V and 3 bases from J, leaving 17 bases between. The CDR3 spans 15 residues. In germline, CDR1 is SNHLY, CDR2 FYNNEI. The DNA of the CDR3 is TGTGCCAGCAGCCAGGTTGCCCTTTTCGACTATGGCTACACCTTC. This translates into CASSQVALFDYGYTF.

There are many counts of this clonotype. V is TRBV10-3 and J is TRBJ2-5; 9 bases are shared with TRBD2. Per germline, CDR1 ENHRY and CDR2 SYGVKD. V lost 3 bases and J lost 11; bases outside the gene matches: 13. The CDR3 totals 15 residues. The CDR3 bases are TGTGCCATCAGTGAAGGGGCTAGCGGGGACGACGGGCAGTACTTC. Amino acids: CAISEGASGDDGQYF.

This clonotype was seen more than once but under ten times. This sequence joins TRBV7-2 and TRBJ2-7, with 7 bases identical to TRBD2. Judging by the DNA end, TRBJ2-5 fits better; the J call may be wrong. The length of the CDR3 is 19 residues. Germline CDR1 SGHTA, CDR2 FQGNSA. The CDR3 loop reads CASSLVGGGAGTKVVTQYF. As DNA, the CDR3 is TGTGCCAGCAGCTTAGTAGGAGGCGGGGCCGGGACTAAGGTAGTGACCCAGTACTTC.

This clonotype was seen only a few times. The chain links TRBV10-3 to TRBJ1-6; D might be TRBD1 (5 bases). The CDR3 runs to 14 residues. The V and J ends lost 10 bases and 7 bases respectively, with 17 bases between them. Germline CDR1 ENHRY, CDR2 SYGVKD. In nucleotides, the CDR3 is TGTGCCACCTCGAGGGGTGGGGGAAATTCACCCCTCCACTTT. It encodes CATSRGGGNSPLHF.

This rearrangement joins TRBV7-9 to TRBJ2-1; D is uncertain. V was trimmed by 8 bases and J by 4 bases, leaving 21 bases between them. This CDR3 has 16 amino acids. Germline assignment: CDR1 SEHNR and CDR2 FQNEAQ (reference sequence). The CDR3 here is CASLRVWQQQYNEQFF. As DNA, the CDR3 is TGTGCCAGCCTTCGAGTTTGGCAGCAACAATACAATGAGCAGTTCTTC.

The chain joins TRBV6-6 to TRBJ2-3; D unclear. Germline-derived CDR1 and CDR2 are MNHNY and SVGAGI (reference sequence). The CDR3 sequence is 16 residues long. V lost 2 bases to trimming and J lost 2 bases, with 14 bases between them. CDR3 DNA sequence: TGTGCCAGCAGTTACCCGACGGGTTCTTACACAGATACGCAGTATTTT. Translating gives CASSYPTGSYTDTQYF.

This chain uses TRBV20-1 with TRBJ1-1; D possibly corresponds to TRBD1 (6 bases). V lost 5 bases, J lost 5 bases, and 18 bases lay in between. Germline loops: CDR1 DFQATT, CDR2 SNEGSKA (reference sequence). The CDR3 loop spans 14 amino acids. The CDR3 sequence: CSAALPGAETEAFF. The CDR3 bases are TGCAGTGCTGCCCTCCCAGGGGCTGAAACTGAAGCTTTCTTT.

A few counts support this clonotype. J is TRBJ2-1 and V is TRBV12-3 or TRBV12-4; D unclear. The CDR3 covers 13 residues. The V end was cut by 3 bases, the J end by 8 bases, with 11 bases between. This CDR3 reads CASSFKGNDEQFF. CDR3 nucleotides: TGTGCCAGCAGTTTTAAGGGTAACGATGAGCAGTTCTTC.

The genes are TRBV20-1 and TRBJ2-3; 7 positions match TRBD2. The CDR3 is made up of 14 amino acids. The ends lost 4 bases at V and 3 bases at J; junction bases unmatched: 7. Germline V gene sequence: CDR1 DFQATT, CDR2 SNEGSKA (reference sequence). The CDR3 spells CSAIYGGGTDTQYF. CDR3 coding DNA: TGCAGTGCTATCTACGGGGGAGGGACAGATACGCAGTATTTT.

The chain carries TRBV6-6 and TRBJ2-7, with TRBD2 as a possible D gene (7 bases). V lost 7 bases to trimming and J lost 3 bases, with 19 bases between them. The CDR3 loop spans 15 amino acids. Germline V CDR1 and CDR2: MNHNY, SVGAGI (reference sequence). Here the CDR3 reads CASTRTGGEIYEQYF. For the CDR3, the DNA is TGTGCCAGCACCAGGACGGGGGGCGAAATCTACGAGCAGTACTTC.

The rearrangement joins TRBV7-2 to TRBJ1-3; D ambiguous. Germline values: CDR1 SGHTA, CDR2 FQGNSA. The CDR3 sequence is 16 residues long. V lost 1 base and J lost 2, with 12 bases in between. The CDR3: CASSLGPSAAGNTIYF. The CDR3 DNA reads TGTGCCAGCAGCTTAGGGCCTTCTGCCGCTGGAAACACCATATATTTT.

The chain has TRBV6-5 and TRBJ2-3; D may correspond to TRBD1 or TRBD2 (5 bases each). CDR1 and CDR2 from the germline V gene are MNHEY and SVGAGI. This CDR3 contains 15 residues. The V end was cut by 6 bases, the J end by 1 base, with 14 bases between. The CDR3 DNA reads TGTGCCAGCAGCCCCGTCGGGGCGGGCACAGATACGCAGTATTTT. Translating gives CASSPVGAGTDTQYF.

This rearrangement joins TRBV7-9 to TRBJ2-7, with a tentative D call TRBD1 (5 bases). This CDR3 region has 14 residues. Deletions cut 4 bases from V and 1 base from J, with 11 bases between. Germline CDR1 and CDR2: SEHNR and FQNEAQ (reference sequence). In nucleotides, the CDR3 is TGTGCCAGCAGCTCGAGCAGGGCTTCCTACGAGCAGTACTTC. Residues: CASSSSRASYEQYF.

This clonotype was seen more than once but under ten times. The chain links TRBV20-1 to TRBJ2-7; 7 nucleotides align to TRBD2. The germline gives CDR1 DFQATT, CDR2 SNEGSKA (reference sequence). There are 14 residues in the CDR3. The J segment lost 1 base and the V segment lost 1 base, leaving 4 bases of the junction unmatched. Here the CDR3 reads CSARVERGSYEQYF. CDR3 coding DNA: TGCAGTGCTAGAGTCGAGCGGGGATCCTACGAGCAGTACTTC.

This clonotype appeared a single time. V and J are TRBV6-5 and TRBJ1-1; D is unclear. This CDR3 contains 15 residues. CDR1 MNHEY and CDR2 SVGAGI come from the germline V gene. Trimming shortened V by 6 bases and J by 1 base, and 15 bases separated the two germline ends. CDR3 in DNA: TGTGCCAGCAGCCCTAAACGTGGGTCGAACACTGAAGCTTTCTTT. It specifies CASSPKRGSNTEAFF.

The chain carries TRBV20-1 and TRBJ2-1, with TRBD2 identical over 9 bases. Looked up from germline, CDR1 is DFQATT and CDR2 is SNEGSKA (reference sequence). V shed 6 bases and J 4 bases; nucleotides not matched to a gene: 7. The CDR3 covers 14 residues. CDR3 sequence reads: CSAPGLASYNEQFF. CDR3 bases: TGCAGTGCCCCAGGACTAGCGAGTTACAATGAGCAGTTCTTC.

CDR3 in amino acids: CASSSPRAGVFHYSNQPQHF. CDR3 sequence (DNA): TGTGCCAGCAGCTCACCCCGGGCAGGGGTTTTCCATTATAGCAATCAGCCCCAGCATTTT. The chain combines TRBV7-2 with TRBJ1-5; a weak D match, TRBD1 (6 bases). The V end was cut by 4 bases, the J end by 0 bases, with 25 bases between. The CDR3 totals 20 residues. Germline V gene data show CDR1 as SGHTA and CDR2 as FQGNSA.

The chain carries TRBV29-1 and TRBJ2-2; D may be TRBD2 (5 bases). This CDR3 is built from 12 residues. V was cut by 5 bases and J by 4 bases, with 8 bases left in between. From germline, CDR1 is SQVTM and CDR2 ANQGSEA. The CDR3 DNA reads TGCAGCGTTTCTGGAGGCACCGGGGAGCTGTTTTTT. It specifies CSVSGGTGELFF.

Here the CDR3 reads CASSLIKTGNTEAFF. The DNA for the CDR3 is TGTGCCAGCAGCTTGATCAAGACAGGGAACACTGAAGCTTTCTTT. The chain is built from TRBV11-2 and TRBJ1-1; maybe TRBD1 (6 bases). The CDR3 sequence is 15 residues long. The V and J ends lost 3 bases and 1 base respectively, with 12 bases between them. From germline, CDR1 is SGHAT and CDR2 FQNNGV.

The CDR3 DNA reads TGTGCCAGCAGTTTACGGGGGGGGATAGAAGCTTTCTTT. This translates into CASSLRGGIEAFF. The chain carries TRBV12-3 or TRBV12-4 and TRBJ1-1; possible D gene TRBD1, 5 bases. This CDR3 is built from 13 residues. V dropped 2 bases and J dropped 8 bases, with 12 bases sitting between them.

The table lists this clonotype with a few counts. The chain employs TRBV7-2 and TRBJ2-5; D is unresolved. Germline CDR1 is SGHTA and CDR2 is FQGNSA. Trimming pared 4 bases from V and 9 bases from J, leaving 18 bases between. CDR3 length equals 14 residues. CDR3 amino acids: CASSSYDRSGAQYF. The CDR3 region has the DNA TGTGCCAGCAGCTCCTACGACCGGTCTGGGGCCCAGTACTTC.

The chain is built from TRBV10-3 and TRBJ2-3; D assignment may be TRBD1 or TRBD2 (5 bases each). The CDR3 contains 14 residues. Looked up from germline, CDR1 is ENHRY and CDR2 is SYGVKD. The V and J ends lost 0 bases and 8 bases respectively, with 12 bases between them. This CDR3 is CAISESTASSTQYF. The CDR3 DNA follows: TGTGCCATCAGTGAGTCGACAGCTAGCAGTACGCAGTATTTT.

This clonotype was observed a few times. This chain connects TRBV12-3 or TRBV12-4 to TRBJ1-2; 9 bases map to TRBD1. V gave up 6 bases and J gave up 2 bases; unmatched junction bases: 4. The CDR3 runs 14 residues. This CDR3 reads CASRQGATNYGYTF. CDR3 DNA sequence: TGTGCCAGCAGACAGGGGGCAACAAACTATGGCTACACCTTC.

The V gene is TRBV12-3 or TRBV12-4, the J gene TRBJ2-1; perhaps TRBD2 as D (5 bases). The V end lost 6 bases, the J end lost 9 bases, and 12 bases lay between the germline ends. The CDR3 totals 12 residues. The CDR3 loop is CASSEFGGEQFF. The CDR3 coding sequence is TGTGCCAGCAGCGAGTTTGGAGGTGAGCAGTTCTTC.